This T cell receptor (beta chain) was captured by sequencing in a study of technical replicates of blood from a few donors. Libraries were prepared by immunoSEQ multiplex PCR; TCRdb keeps only in-frame clonotypes and omits some of them. The profile covers fewer than 100,000 clones, with approximately 91% appearing a single time and less than 0.5% taken by the ten largest. V gave up 5 bases and J gave up 8 bases; unmatched junction bases: 4. The germline CDR1 and CDR2 sequences are SGHTA and FQGNSA. The CDR3 totals 12 residues. The sequenced sample was T cells isolated from PBMCs. This sequence was found in a human donor in good health. This rearrangement joins TRBV7-2 to TRBJ1-1, with 8 bases identical to TRBD1. CDR3 sequence: CASSLRTGEAFF. The CDR3 DNA follows: TGTGCCAGCAGCCTTCGGACAGGGGAAGCTTTCTTT.